These 15 T cell receptor beta chains came from one sample sequenced in a study of T-cell memory formation after mild COVID-19. TCRdb independently ran MiXCR on the 5' RACE reads; one entry per CDR3 protein. Of 250,000 to 350,000 distinct CDR3 sequences listed, around a sixth are singletons. Material for sequencing was PBMCs or a T cell subset sorted from them (not recorded which). The receptors come from a man aged 18-30 years who had mild COVID-19 (a few samples of this study predate the infection). Cell type and time point are not known.

This clonotype was counted between two and nine times. The chain recombines TRBV7-9 with TRBJ2-3; D is unclear. The length of the CDR3 is 12 residues. V was shortened by 5 bases and J by 2 bases, with 5 bases between the two germline ends. Germline CDR1 SEHNR, CDR2 FQNEAQ (reference sequence). CDR3 DNA sequence: TGTGCCAGCAGCGAAATCACAGATACGCAGTATTTT. As protein: CASSEITDTQYF.

The CDR3 protein is CASSLGGKGVAAFF. The CDR3 DNA reads as TGCGCCAGCAGCTTGGGGGGTAAAGGGGTTGCGGCTTTCTTT. The chain joins TRBV5-1 to TRBJ1-1; D is possibly TRBD1 (5 bases). CDR3 length equals 14 residues. V lost 0 bases and J lost 11, with 17 bases in between. In germline, CDR1 is SGHRS, CDR2 YFSETQ.

This clonotype was detected many times. The rearrangement joins TRBV12-3 or TRBV12-4 to TRBJ2-1; 11 nucleotides line up with TRBD2. V dropped 8 bases and J dropped 1; count of bases not matched to a gene: 4. The CDR3 has 15 amino acids. The CDR3 region has the DNA TGTGCCAGCGTCCTAGCGGGGGGTTCCTACAATGAGCAGTTCTTC. Encoded protein: CASVLAGGSYNEQFF.

The chain joins TRBV28 to TRBJ1-5; weak D call: TRBD1 (6 bases). The V end lost 5 bases, the J end lost 10 bases, and 15 bases lay between the germline ends. This CDR3 is built from 13 residues. The germline gives CDR1 MDHEN, CDR2 SYDVKM. The CDR3 spells CASSPGGHSPQHF. The DNA of the CDR3 is TGTGCCAGCAGTCCCGGGGGGCACTCCCCCCAGCATTTT.

The J gene is TRBJ2-1, the V gene TRBV7-2, with 15 bases identical to TRBD2. The germline V gene encodes CDR1 SGHTA and CDR2 FQGNSA. This CDR3 contains 18 residues. V was pared by 4 bases and J by 2 bases, with 6 bases of the junction left unmatched. DNA for the CDR3: TGTGCCAGCAGCTCTCCGGGACTAGCGGGGGGAACCTACAATGAGCAGTTCTTC. Amino acid sequence: CASSSPGLAGGTYNEQFF.

This sequence joins TRBV7-9 and TRBJ1-2; D ambiguous. CDR3 length: 14 residues. Germline V gene lookup returns CDR1 SEHNR and CDR2 FQNEAQ (reference sequence). Trimming took 5 bases from V and 4 from J, leaving 14 bases between them. CDR3 sequence: CASSLVGDTYGYTF. CDR3 DNA sequence: TGTGCCAGCAGCCTCGTCGGGGATACCTATGGCTACACCTTC.

The CDR3 spells CASSAQGQGTEAFF. CDR3 nucleotides: TGTGCCAGCAGCGCGCAGGGGCAAGGCACTGAAGCTTTCTTT. The genes are TRBV16 and TRBJ1-1, with D tentatively TRBD1 (6 bases). Trimming shortened V by 5 bases and J by 4 bases, and 14 bases separated the two germline ends. The CDR3 is made up of 14 amino acids. CDR1 is KGHSY and CDR2 is FQNENV in the germline V gene.

The V and J genes are TRBV3-1 and TRBJ1-2, with 7 bases lining up with TRBD1. Germline CDR1 LGHDT, CDR2 YNNKEL (reference sequence). V was pared by 2 bases and J by 8 bases, with 8 bases of the junction left unmatched. The CDR3 sequence is 14 residues long. In DNA, the CDR3 is TGTGCCAGCAGCCAATCCCAGGGGGTGGAGGGCTACACCTTC. It yields the protein CASSQSQGVEGYTF.

The chain recombines TRBV25-1 with TRBJ2-2; D might be TRBD2 (6 bases). Germline lookup yields CDR1 MGHDK and CDR2 SYGVNS. V lost 2 bases to trimming and J lost 6 bases, with 10 bases between them. The CDR3 loop spans 14 amino acids. CDR3 region: CASSETLAPGELFF. The CDR3 DNA reads as TGTGCCAGCAGTGAAACACTAGCCCCCGGGGAGCTGTTTTTT.

CDR3 DNA: TGTGCCAGCAGCTCTCGGCCCGGAGGAGAAAAACTGTTTTTT. Encoded protein: CASSSRPGGEKLFF. V is TRBV9 and J is TRBJ1-4, with D unresolved. V lost 4 bases, J lost 8 bases, and 15 bases lay in between. CDR3 length: 14 amino acids. Per germline, CDR1 SGDLS and CDR2 YYNGEE.

This clonotype appeared a few times. The chain links TRBV10-1 to TRBJ1-4; D possibly corresponds to TRBD1 (5 bases). The CDR3 is made up of 11 amino acids. CDR1 is WNHNN and CDR2 is SYGVQD in the germline V gene (reference sequence). V shed 11 bases and J shed 7 bases, with 11 bases lying between them. The CDR3 loop is CAGGMGEKLFF. The CDR3 DNA sequence: TGCGCCGGGGGAATGGGTGAAAAACTGTTTTTT.

This chain joins TRBV15 and TRBJ2-5, with 8 bases identical to TRBD1. V was clipped by 4 bases and J by 4 bases; unmatched bases: 11. Germline-derived CDR1 and CDR2 are LNHNV and YYDKDF (reference sequence). The CDR3 consists of 16 residues. DNA for the CDR3: TGTGCCACCAGCACCTCAGGGGGCTCGGAGGGAGAGACCCAGTACTTC. This codes for CATSTSGGSEGETQYF. The whole variable domain, filled in from reference TRBV15 and TRBJ2-5, reads DAMVIQNPRYQVTQFGKPVTLSCSQTLNHNVMYWYQQKSSQAPKLLFHYYDKDFNNEADTPDNFQSRRPNTSFCFLDIRSPGLGDTAMYLCATSTSGGSEGETQYFGPGTRLLVL.

This clonotype was observed a single time. The J gene is TRBJ2-5, the V gene TRBV27; 10 bases are a match to TRBD1. CDR1 and CDR2 from the germline V gene are MNHEY and SMNVEV (reference sequence). With V trimmed by 5 bases and J by 0 bases, 6 bases remained unmatched. The CDR3 has 16 amino acids. CDR3: CASSPGQGIYQETQYF. For the CDR3, the DNA is TGTGCCAGCAGTCCGGGACAGGGGATTTACCAAGAGACCCAGTACTTC.

The V gene is TRBV6-1, the J gene TRBJ1-4, with 10 bases aligning to TRBD1. V trimming: 8 bases; J trimming: 6 bases; junction bases outside the gene matches: 3. Germline V gene sequence: CDR1 MNHNS, CDR2 SASEGT. There are 13 residues in the CDR3. The CDR3 loop is CASSGTGDEKLFF. The CDR3 DNA reads TGTGCCAGCTCAGGGACAGGGGATGAAAAACTGTTTTTT.

The sample holds many counts of this clonotype. The rearrangement joins TRBV7-2 to TRBJ2-1; the D is unclear. V was clipped by 5 bases and J by 9 bases, with 20 bases between them. The CDR3 has 15 amino acids. The germline gives CDR1 SGHTA, CDR2 FQGNSA. CDR3 sequence (DNA): TGTGCCAGCAGCCTCAACCGGGTGGCCGGTGGTGAGCAGTTCTTC. Its translation: CASSLNRVAGGEQFF. Variable domain in full (rest from reference TRBV7-2 and TRBJ2-1): GAGVSQSPSNKVTEKGKDVELRCDPISGHTALYWYRQSLGQGLEFLIYFQGNSAPDKSGLPSDRFSAERTGGSVSTLTIQRTQQEDSAVYLCASSLNRVAGGEQFFGPGTRLTVL.